This paragraph covers one TCR beta chain sequence. What it binds is not known. V gave up 6 bases and J gave up 1 base, with 12 bases separating them. Per germline, CDR1 SQVTM and CDR2 ANQGSEA. This CDR3 comprises 13 residues. Every bit of the isolated RNA underwent reverse transcription, so sequencing read expressed TCRB transcripts. Clones were sequenced by immunoSEQ multiplex PCR, and TCRdb holds only the in-frame ones, with some missing. Of 95,000 to 150,000 clones detected, about a sixth appear once; the ten largest clones hold less than 3%. The record originates from a study of beta chain features in type 1 diabetes. Study at large: Healthy donors and patients showed comparable age, gender and cell yields. General study points: Significant though moderate, a shortening of TCRB CDR3s appeared in all four CD4+ subsets of Type 1 diabetes patients.

The sequence came from a man aged 25 to 40 with type 1 diabetes. The chain uses TRBV29-1 and TRBJ1-1; D not certain. Material for sequencing was central memory CD4+ T cells from blood. For the CDR3, the DNA is TGCAGCGTCCTGAAGATCCAGAACACTGAAGCTTTCTTT. It encodes CSVLKIQNTEAFF.